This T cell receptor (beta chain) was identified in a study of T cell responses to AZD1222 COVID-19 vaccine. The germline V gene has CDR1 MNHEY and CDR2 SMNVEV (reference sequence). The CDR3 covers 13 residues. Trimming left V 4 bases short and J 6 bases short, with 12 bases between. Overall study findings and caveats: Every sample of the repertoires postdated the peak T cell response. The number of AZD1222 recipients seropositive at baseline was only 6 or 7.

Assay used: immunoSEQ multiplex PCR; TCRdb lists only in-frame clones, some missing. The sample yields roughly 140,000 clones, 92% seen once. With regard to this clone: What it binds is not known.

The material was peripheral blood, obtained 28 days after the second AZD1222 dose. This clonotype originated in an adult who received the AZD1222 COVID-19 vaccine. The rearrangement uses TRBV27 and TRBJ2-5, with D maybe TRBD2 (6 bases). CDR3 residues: CASSYTGGKTQYF. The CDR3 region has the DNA TGTGCCAGCAGTTATACGGGCGGGAAGACCCAGTACTTC.